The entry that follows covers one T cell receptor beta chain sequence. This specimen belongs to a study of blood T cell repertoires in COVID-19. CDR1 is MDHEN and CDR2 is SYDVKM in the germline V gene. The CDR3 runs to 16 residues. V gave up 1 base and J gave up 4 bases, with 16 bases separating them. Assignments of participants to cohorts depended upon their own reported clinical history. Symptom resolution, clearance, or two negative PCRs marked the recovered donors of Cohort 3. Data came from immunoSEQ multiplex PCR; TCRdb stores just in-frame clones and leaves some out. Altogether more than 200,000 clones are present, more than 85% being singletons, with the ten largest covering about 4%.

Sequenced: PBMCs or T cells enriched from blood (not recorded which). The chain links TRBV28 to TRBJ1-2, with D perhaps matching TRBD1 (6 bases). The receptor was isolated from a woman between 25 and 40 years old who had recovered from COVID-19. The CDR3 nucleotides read TGTGCCAGCAGTTTATTGTTCACCGGGACAACCTATGGCTACACCTTC. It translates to CASSLLFTGTTYGYTF.